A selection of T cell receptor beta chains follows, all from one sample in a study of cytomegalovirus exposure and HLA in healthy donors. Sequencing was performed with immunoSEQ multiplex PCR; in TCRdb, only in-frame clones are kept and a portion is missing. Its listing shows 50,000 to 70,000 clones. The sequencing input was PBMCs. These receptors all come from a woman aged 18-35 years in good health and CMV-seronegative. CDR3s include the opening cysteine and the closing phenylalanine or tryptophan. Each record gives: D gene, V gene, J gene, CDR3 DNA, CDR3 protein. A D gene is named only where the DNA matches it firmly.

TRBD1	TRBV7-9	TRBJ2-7	TGTGCCAGCAGGAAGGGGGCTTACGAGCAGTACTTC	CASRKGAYEQYF
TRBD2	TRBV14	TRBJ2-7	TGTGCCAGCAGCCGCGGGACTAGCGGGGCGGGCGAGCAGTACTTC	CASSRGTSGAGEQYF
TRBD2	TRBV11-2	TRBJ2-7	TGTGCCAGCAGCCCAGTACTACGGGCTAGCGGGGGGTCCTGGGAGCAGTACTTC	CASSPVLRASGGSWEQYF
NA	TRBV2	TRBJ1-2	TGTGCCAGCACCCCGGGAGTTCATGGCTACACCTTC	CASTPGVHGYTF
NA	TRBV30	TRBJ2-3	TGTGCCTGGACTGGGTGGGAGACAGATACGCAGTATTTT	CAWTGWETDTQYF
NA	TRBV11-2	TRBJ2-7	TGTGCCAGCAGCCCTACGGGCTACGAGCAGTACTTC	CASSPTGYEQYF
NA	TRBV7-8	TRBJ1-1	TGTGCCAGCAGCTTTACGGAGGTTGGCACTGAAGCTTTCTTT	CASSFTEVGTEAFF
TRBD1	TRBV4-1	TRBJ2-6	TGCGCCAGCAGCCATGCCTCGGACAGGGTACACTCTGGGGCCAACGTCCTGACTTTC	CASSHASDRVHSGANVLTF
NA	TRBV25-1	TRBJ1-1	TGTGCCAGCAGTGAATTCTTGGGAGACACTGAAGCTTTCTTT	CASSEFLGDTEAFF
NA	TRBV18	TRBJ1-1	TGTGCCAGCTCCCAGGCGGGCTATTCGGGGGACGCTGAAGCTTTCTTT	CASSQAGYSGDAEAFF